The clone carrying this T cell receptor beta chain was recorded many times. The antigen is unknown. For the diagnoses, clinical symptoms, serum thyroxine and TRAb, thyroid ultrasound and orbital computed tomography were used. Fresh 10 ml peripheral blood yielded PBMCs. Amplification of TCR beta CDR3 regions used RNA as the template. The HTBI set primed first-round TCR CDR3 RT-PCR. One entry per CDR3 protein results from TCRdb running MiXCR on the multiplex PCR reads. This sample has some 490,000 distinct CDR3 sequences, with roughly a sixth found just once. The data originate from a study of T cells in Graves' hyperthyroidism and ophthalmopathy. General observations from the study: Most expanded thyroid clonotypes above 0.001 also appeared in blood.

The receptor was derived from a woman aged 25 to 39 with Graves' ophthalmopathy. Sequencing used blood.

The CDR3 loop reads CAWGQGGNTGELFF. The CDR3 coding sequence is TGTGCCTGGGGACAGGGAGGAAACACCGGGGAGCTGTTTTTT. The chain joins TRBV30 to TRBJ2-2, with TRBD1 identical over 8 bases. The V gene's germline CDR1 is GTSNPN and CDR2 SVGIG (reference sequence). The CDR3 consists of 14 residues. V was clipped by 5 bases and J by 2 bases; unmatched bases: 4.